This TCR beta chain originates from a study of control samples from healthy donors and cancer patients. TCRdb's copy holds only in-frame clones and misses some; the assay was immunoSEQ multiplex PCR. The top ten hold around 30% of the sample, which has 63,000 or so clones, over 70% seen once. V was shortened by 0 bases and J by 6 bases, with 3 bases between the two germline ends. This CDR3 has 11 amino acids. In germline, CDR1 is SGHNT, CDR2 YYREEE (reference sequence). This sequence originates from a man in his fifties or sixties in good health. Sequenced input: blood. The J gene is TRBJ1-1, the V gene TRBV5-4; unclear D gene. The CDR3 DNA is TGTGCCAGCAGCTTGGGTGCTGAAGCTTTCTTT. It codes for CASSLGAEAFF.